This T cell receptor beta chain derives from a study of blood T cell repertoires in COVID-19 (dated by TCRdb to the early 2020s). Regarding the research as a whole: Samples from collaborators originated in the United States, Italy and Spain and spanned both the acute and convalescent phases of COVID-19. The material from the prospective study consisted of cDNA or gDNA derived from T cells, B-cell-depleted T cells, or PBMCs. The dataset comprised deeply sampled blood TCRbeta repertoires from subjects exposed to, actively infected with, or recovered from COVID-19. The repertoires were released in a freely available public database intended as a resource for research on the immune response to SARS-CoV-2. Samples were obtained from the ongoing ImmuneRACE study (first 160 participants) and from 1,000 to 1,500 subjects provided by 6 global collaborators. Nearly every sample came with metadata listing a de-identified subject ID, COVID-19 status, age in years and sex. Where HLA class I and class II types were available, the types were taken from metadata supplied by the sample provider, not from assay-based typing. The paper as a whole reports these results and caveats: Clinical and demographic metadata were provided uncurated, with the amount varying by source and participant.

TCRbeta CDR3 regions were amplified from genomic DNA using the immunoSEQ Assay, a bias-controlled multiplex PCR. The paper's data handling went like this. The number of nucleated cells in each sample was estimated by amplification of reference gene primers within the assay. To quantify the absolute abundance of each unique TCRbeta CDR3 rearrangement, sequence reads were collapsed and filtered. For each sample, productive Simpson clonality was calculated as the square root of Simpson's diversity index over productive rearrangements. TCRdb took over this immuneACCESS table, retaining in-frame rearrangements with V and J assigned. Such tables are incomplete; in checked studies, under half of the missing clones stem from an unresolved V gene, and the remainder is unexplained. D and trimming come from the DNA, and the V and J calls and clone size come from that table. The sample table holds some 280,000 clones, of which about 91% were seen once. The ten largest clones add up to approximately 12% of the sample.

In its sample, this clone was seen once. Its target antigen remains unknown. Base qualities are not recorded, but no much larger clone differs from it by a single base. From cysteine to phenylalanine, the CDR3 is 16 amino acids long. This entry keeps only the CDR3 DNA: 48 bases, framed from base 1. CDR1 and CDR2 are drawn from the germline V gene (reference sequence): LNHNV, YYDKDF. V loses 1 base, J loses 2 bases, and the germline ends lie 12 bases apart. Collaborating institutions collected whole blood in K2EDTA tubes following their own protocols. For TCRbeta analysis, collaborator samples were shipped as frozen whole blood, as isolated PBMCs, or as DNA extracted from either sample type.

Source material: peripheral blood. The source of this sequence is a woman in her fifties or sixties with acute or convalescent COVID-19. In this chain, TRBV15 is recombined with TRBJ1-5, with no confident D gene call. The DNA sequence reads TGTGCCACCAGCAGAGTCTCGCGGAATGGCAATCAGCCCCAGCATTTT. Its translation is CATSRVSRNGNQPQHF.